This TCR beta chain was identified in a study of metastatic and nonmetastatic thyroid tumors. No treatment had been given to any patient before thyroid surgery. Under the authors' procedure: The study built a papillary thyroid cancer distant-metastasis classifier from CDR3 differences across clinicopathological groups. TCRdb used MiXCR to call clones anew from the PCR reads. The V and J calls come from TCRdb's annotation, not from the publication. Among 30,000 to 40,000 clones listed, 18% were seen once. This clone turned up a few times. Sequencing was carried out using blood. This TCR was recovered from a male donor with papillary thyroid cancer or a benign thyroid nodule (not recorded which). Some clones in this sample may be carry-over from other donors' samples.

The CDR3 protein is CATSTRQGGNTEAFF. The CDR3 DNA sequence: TGTGCCACCAGCACAAGACAGGGGGGAAACACTGAAGCTTTCTTT. The chain has TRBV15 and TRBJ1-1, with 9 bases lining up with TRBD1. This CDR3 contains 15 residues. The trim removed 4 bases at V and 2 bases at J, leaving 5 bases unmatched. Germline V gene data show CDR1 as LNHNV and CDR2 as YYDKDF (reference sequence).